The rows below give T cell receptor beta chains drawn from one sample of a study of radiotherapy plus CTLA-4 blockade in lung cancer. The data were produced by immunoSEQ multiplex PCR, yet TCRdb's version contains in-frame clones alone and is incomplete. The repertoire holds tens of thousands of clones, with approximately 80% as singletons. This specimen was peripheral blood, taken from a patient treated with radiotherapy plus ipilimumab. The receptors were gathered from a human donor with non-small cell lung cancer that progressed on radiotherapy plus ipilimumab. Each CDR3 is given with its conserved first and last residue. A D gene is named only where the DNA matches it firmly. The size field is filled for only some rows; it gives once, few, many or a size class.

size | J | D | length | V | DNA | CDR3
few | TRBJ2-7 | TRBD1 | 15 | TRBV5-1 | TGCGCCAGCAGCTTGGGGGGGACAGGGCATTACGAGCAGTACTTC | CASSLGGTGHYEQYF
NA | TRBJ2-5 | NA | 13 | TRBV7-2 | TGTGCCAGCAGCCCCTCCATCCAAGAGACCCAGTACTTC | CASSPSIQETQYF
NA | TRBJ1-2 | NA | 14 | TRBV15 | TGTGCCACCAGCAGAGAGGGGGGCGCGGAAGGCTACACCTTC | CATSREGGAEGYTF
few | TRBJ2-5 | NA | 15 | TRBV15 | TGTGCCACCAGCAGAGATCTTCGGGTGTTTGAGACCCAGTACTTC | CATSRDLRVFETQYF
few | TRBJ1-4 | NA | 14 | TRBV28 | TGTGCCAGCAGTTTAGGGTATGAAAGTGAAAAACTGTTTTTT | CASSLGYESEKLFF
few | TRBJ1-1 | NA | 12 | TRBV18 | TGTGCCAGCTCACCGGCCAGCCCGGAAGCTTTCTTT | CASSPASPEAFF
NA | TRBJ2-3 | NA | 14 | TRBV27 | TGTGCCAGCAGTTTAGGAGGGCGCACAGATACGCAGTATTTT | CASSLGGRTDTQYF
NA | TRBJ2-1 | TRBD1 | 14 | TRBV5-8 | TGTGCCAGCAGCTTTGGACAGGGTTGGAATGAGCAGTTCTTC | CASSFGQGWNEQFF
NA | TRBJ2-7 | TRBD1 | 14 | TRBV7-2 | TGTGCCAGCAGCACCCGGACAGGGTTGGACGAGCAGTACTTC | CASSTRTGLDEQYF
NA | TRBJ2-1 | TRBD2 | 15 | TRBV7-6 | TGTGCCAGCAGCTTAGGGCGGGGGAATTACAATGAGCAGTTCTTC | CASSLGRGNYNEQFF
NA | TRBJ2-2 | NA | 12 | TRBV7-9 | TGTGCCAGCAGCTTAGCTCCCGGGGAGCTGTTTTTT | CASSLAPGELFF
NA | TRBJ2-3 | TRBD2 | 15 | TRBV6-4 | TGTGCCAGCAGACCGACTAGCGGGGGCACAGATACGCAGTATTTT | CASRPTSGGTDTQYF
NA | TRBJ2-7 | NA | 15 | TRBV11-1 | TGTGCCAGCAGCTCGTGGGGGGCAAGCTCCTACGAGCAGTACTTC | CASSSWGASSYEQYF
few | TRBJ1-4 | TRBD1 | 15 | TRBV7-2 | TGTGCCAGCAGTCTTCACAGGGGGGTTAATGAAAAACTGTTTTTT | CASSLHRGVNEKLFF
NA | TRBJ2-3 | TRBD1 | 15 | TRBV6-1 | TGTGCCAGCAGTGAATGGGGACAGGGCACAGATACGCAGTATTTT | CASSEWGQGTDTQYF
NA | TRBJ2-7 | NA | 15 | TRBV6-5 | TGTGCCAGCAGCGACGGAGGAATTTGGGGGAACGAGCAGTACTTC | CASSDGGIWGNEQYF
NA | TRBJ2-7 | NA | 14 | TRBV29-1 | TGCAGCGTTGAACCTCTCGAGAGCTCCTACGAGCAGTACTTC | CSVEPLESSYEQYF
NA | TRBJ1-1 | NA | 12 | TRBV9 | TGTGCCAGCAGCGACCAAAACACTGAAGCTTTCTTT | CASSDQNTEAFF
NA | TRBJ2-7 | NA | 13 | TRBV28 | TGTGCCAGCAGTTTGTTTCAGGGCTACGAGCAGTACTTC | CASSLFQGYEQYF
NA | TRBJ1-1 | NA | 14 | TRBV5-1 | TGCGCCAGCAGCGCTAAGGCGGGGACCCCTGAAGCTTTCTTT | CASSAKAGTPEAFF
NA | TRBJ2-3 | NA | 11 | TRBV5-1 | TGCGCCAGCAGCTTGGGGAATACGCAGTATTTT | CASSLGNTQYF
NA | TRBJ2-7 | TRBD2 | 16 | TRBV9 | TGTGCCAGCAGCCCAGGACTAGCGGGAGGTTCCTACGAGCAGTACTTC | CASSPGLAGGSYEQYF
NA | TRBJ1-1 | NA | 14 | TRBV6-5 | TGTGCCAGCAGTTACTCAATGGGGGAAACTGAAGCTTTCTTT | CASSYSMGETEAFF
few | TRBJ2-2 | NA | 14 | TRBV4-1 | TGCGCCAGCAGTTTAAGACGGGCAGTCGGGGAGCTGTTTTTT | CASSLRRAVGELFF
NA | TRBJ1-1 | NA | 14 | TRBV28 | TGTGCCAGCAGTCCCTGGGGCCGGTACACTGAAGCTTTCTTT | CASSPWGRYTEAFF
once | TRBJ2-2 | TRBD2 | 15 | TRBV5-4 | TGTGCCAGCAGCTTGGGCGGGAGACGCACCGGGGAGCTGTTTTTT | CASSLGGRRTGELFF
NA | TRBJ2-1 | TRBD2 | 15 | TRBV15 | TGTGCCACCAGCAGAGGAGCGGGAGTAGGCAATGAGCAGTTCTTC | CATSRGAGVGNEQFF
few | TRBJ1-3 | NA | 16 | TRBV7-9 | TGTGCCAGCAGCCCAAACAGGGTTTACTCTGGAAACACCATATATTTT | CASSPNRVYSGNTIYF
NA | TRBJ2-7 | TRBD1 | 13 | TRBV29-1 | TGCAGCGCCGGGACAGGGGCCACCTACGGGCAGTACTTC | CSAGTGATYGQYF
NA | TRBJ1-2 | NA | 13 | TRBV27 | TGTGCCAGCCGTTCCGGAGCTAACTATGGCTACACCTTC | CASRSGANYGYTF
NA | TRBJ2-3 | NA | 13 | TRBV2 | TGTGCCAGCAGTGATCCTAGCACAGATACGCAGTATTTT | CASSDPSTDTQYF
few | TRBJ2-1 | NA | 15 | TRBV6-6 | TGTGCCAGCAGTTATGGCGGAAGCTCCTACAATGAGCAGTTCTTC | CASSYGGSSYNEQFF
NA | TRBJ2-2 | NA | 14 | TRBV5-1 | TGCGCCAGCAGGGGCGGGCCGAACACCGGGGAGCTGTTTTTT | CASRGGPNTGELFF
NA | TRBJ2-1 | NA | 12 | TRBV10-3 | TGTGCCATCAGTGAGTCGGAGAATGAGCAGTTCTTC | CAISESENEQFF
NA | TRBJ2-1 | NA | 14 | TRBV5-1 | TGCGCCAGCAGTTATGCCGGGGGCGAAGGGGGGCAGTTCTTC | CASSYAGGEGGQFF
NA | TRBJ1-5 | NA | 15 | TRBV4-3 | TGCGCCAGCAGCCAAGATGACAGGCCCAATCAGCCCCAGCATTTT | CASSQDDRPNQPQHF
few | TRBJ1-3 | NA | 16 | TRBV4-1 | TGCGCCAGCAGCCAAGAAGGCAGGGGAGGCGGAAACACCATATATTTT | CASSQEGRGGGNTIYF
NA | TRBJ2-3 | NA | 14 | TRBV18 | TGTGCCAGCTCACTTGGACAGAGCACAGATACGCAGTATTTT | CASSLGQSTDTQYF
NA | TRBJ2-7 | NA | 14 | TRBV15 | TGTGCCACCAGCCCCCGACAGGATACTTACGAGCAGTACTTC | CATSPRQDTYEQYF
NA | TRBJ2-7 | NA | 14 | TRBV28 | TGTGCCAGCAGACGAACAGGGAGCTCCTACGAGCAGTACTTC | CASRRTGSSYEQYF
NA | TRBJ2-7 | TRBD1 | 15 | TRBV6-6 | TGTGCCAGCAGTTCTCAAAGGACAGGAAGCTTCGAGCAGTACTTC | CASSSQRTGSFEQYF
NA | TRBJ2-5 | NA | 14 | TRBV18 | TGTGCCAGCTCACCACCGAACAGCCAAGAGACCCAGTACTTC | CASSPPNSQETQYF
NA | TRBJ2-7 | TRBD2 | 14 | TRBV13 | TGTGCCAGCAGCTCCCAGGGAGGGTTTCACGAGCAGTACTTC | CASSSQGGFHEQYF
NA | TRBJ2-3 | NA | 16 | TRBV18 | TGTGCCAGCTCACTGTCGGGGCGTGCCGTCGGGGATACGCAGTATTTT | CASSLSGRAVGDTQYF
NA | TRBJ1-4 | NA | 14 | TRBV10-3 | TGTGCCATCAGGAAGGCAGGAGAGACTGAAAAACTGTTTTTT | CAIRKAGETEKLFF
NA | TRBJ1-2 | NA | 13 | TRBV5-3 | TGTGCCAGAAGCCGCGGACCCGATTATGGCTACACCTTC | CARSRGPDYGYTF
NA | TRBJ2-2 | TRBD1 | 16 | TRBV6-6 | TGTGCCAGCAGTTCGGACGGACAGGGCGGCACCGGGGAGCTGTTTTTT | CASSSDGQGGTGELFF
few | TRBJ2-2 | TRBD1 | 16 | TRBV4-3 | TGCGCCAGCAGCCAAGATTGGGACAGGGGTTCCGGGGAGCTGTTTTTT | CASSQDWDRGSGELFF
once | TRBJ2-5 | TRBD2 | 14 | TRBV6-1 | TGTGCCAGTCGACTAGCGGGAGGGAAAAAGACCCAGTACTTC | CASRLAGGKKTQYF
NA | TRBJ1-2 | NA | 13 | TRBV7-9 | TGTGCCAGCAGCTTAGAACGAGCTAGAGGCTACACCTTC | CASSLERARGYTF
NA | TRBJ2-5 | TRBD1 | 13 | TRBV2 | TGTGCCAGCAGGCCCACAGGGGGAGAGACCCAGTACTTC | CASRPTGGETQYF
few | TRBJ2-7 | NA | 14 | TRBV7-8 | TGTGCCAGCAGCTCGGGGGAGCGGGTCTACGAGCAGTACTTC | CASSSGERVYEQYF
NA | TRBJ1-5 | NA | 16 | TRBV15 | TGTGCCACCAGCCCGGGGACCTTACCTAGCAATCAGCCCCAGCATTTT | CATSPGTLPSNQPQHF
NA | TRBJ2-2 | TRBD2 | 18 | TRBV7-3 | TGTGCCAGCAGCTTAAACCCGGCTAGCGGGGGCGGGGCCGGGGAGCTGTTTTTT | CASSLNPASGGGAGELFF
NA | TRBJ2-7 | TRBD2 | 14 | TRBV15 | TGTGCCACCAGCAGAGATCGGGGGGTCTACGAGCAGTACTTC | CATSRDRGVYEQYF
NA | TRBJ2-3 | TRBD2 | 16 | TRBV7-9 | TGTGCCAGCAGCAAGACTAGCGGGGGGGTTAAAGATACGCAGTATTTT | CASSKTSGGVKDTQYF
NA | TRBJ2-3 | TRBD2 | 15 | TRBV5-1 | TGCGCCAGCAGATTGGGACTAGCGGATCCAGATACGCAGTATTTT | CASRLGLADPDTQYF
NA | TRBJ2-7 | NA | 14 | TRBV7-9 | TGTGCCAGCAGCTTAGCGAGGGACGGCTACGAGCAGTACTTC | CASSLARDGYEQYF
few | TRBJ1-2 | TRBD1 | 13 | TRBV27 | TGTGCCAGCAGTACAGGGGGGGGGTGGGGCTACACCTTC | CASSTGGGWGYTF